The next 2 T cell receptor beta chains were all read from a single sample in a study of shared T cell receptors in the human thymus (dated by TCRdb to the early 2020s). The method was the immunoSEQ multiplex PCR assay. TCRdb obtained this table from immuneACCESS and retained in-frame rearrangements with V and J assigned. These tables miss some clones; where compared with another copy, unresolved V genes account for less than half of the shortfall, and the remainder is unexplained. This sample holds around 730,000 clones; over 75% were observed only once. The top ten clonotypes cover more than 0.01% of the sample. These data were also filed under a second study, of human thymus T cells.

The sequencing sample was made of thymocytes. These receptor sequences come from a girl under three years old with a congenital heart defect. Donor details come from another sample of the same person, matched by shared clones.

This chain uses TRBV6-1 with TRBJ1-5; D is unresolved. Germline values: CDR1 MNHNS, CDR2 SASEGT. With 1 base removed from V and 4 bases from J, the gap between germline ends came to 14 bases. The CDR3 contains 16 residues. The CDR3 DNA reads TGTGCCAGCAGTGAAGTCGGAGGTTCAAGAAATCAGCCCCAGCATTTT. Translation: CASSEVGGSRNQPQHF.

The J gene is TRBJ2-1, the V gene TRBV5-5; 10 positions match TRBD2. Germline lookup yields CDR1 SGHKS and CDR2 YYEKEE (reference sequence). V gave up 8 bases and J gave up 2 bases; unmatched junction bases: 4. The CDR3 consists of 14 residues. Here the CDR3 DNA reads TGTGCCAGTAAAAGCGGGGGGGCCTACAATGAGCAGTTCTTC. Translated, it gives CASKSGGAYNEQFF.